These 18 T cell receptor beta chains share one sample of origin, sequenced in a study of technical replicates of blood from a few donors. The data were produced by immunoSEQ multiplex PCR, yet TCRdb's version contains in-frame clones alone and is incomplete. The sample lists tens of thousands of clones, 95% to 97% occurring once. Sequencing was done on a sample of T cells isolated from PBMCs. These receptors were collected from a human donor in good health.

The chain uses TRBV28 and TRBJ1-1, with a weak D call TRBD1 (6 bases). CDR1 is MDHEN and CDR2 is SYDVKM in the germline V gene. The CDR3 length is 14 residues. Trimming left V 6 bases short and J 4 bases short, with 15 bases between. CDR3 in amino acids: CASRFGGAGTEAFF. The CDR3 nucleotides are TGTGCCAGCAGGTTCGGGGGGGCGGGCACTGAAGCTTTCTTT.

The V call is TRBV13, the J call TRBJ1-1; 9 nucleotides agree with TRBD1. The trim removed 7 bases at V and 4 bases at J, leaving 16 bases unmatched. Germline CDR1 is PRHDT and CDR2 is FYEKMQ (reference sequence). The CDR3 spans 17 residues. CDR3 protein: CASIPLDPGQGPTEAFF. The CDR3 DNA is TGTGCCAGCATCCCGTTAGATCCGGGACAGGGTCCCACTGAAGCTTTCTTT.

The chain carries TRBV4-1 and TRBJ2-7, with 9 nucleotides matching TRBD2. The CDR3 runs to 18 residues. J gave up 2 bases and V 1 base, and 12 bases lay outside the gene matches. The germline V gene has CDR1 MGHRA and CDR2 YSYEKL. The CDR3: CASSQVRGNSGSAYEQYF. The CDR3 coding sequence is TGCGCCAGCAGCCAAGTGAGAGGAAATAGCGGGAGCGCCTACGAGCAGTACTTC.

In this sample, this clone turned up once. V gene TRBV4-2 combines with J gene TRBJ2-1; TRBD2 matches at 14 bases. J lost 4 bases, V lost 5 bases, and 7 bases had no gene match. CDR1 LGHNA and CDR2 YNFKEQ come from the germline V gene. This CDR3 has 17 residues. CDR3 sequence reads: CASSLGLAGASYNEQFF. The DNA for the CDR3 is TGTGCCAGCAGCTTGGGACTAGCGGGAGCTTCATACAATGAGCAGTTCTTC.

J is TRBJ2-3 and V is TRBV4-1, with D maybe TRBD2 (5 bases). Germline V gene data show CDR1 as MGHRA and CDR2 as YSYEKL. The CDR3 consists of 16 residues. Deletions cut 5 bases from V and 2 bases from J, with 17 bases between. This chain's CDR3 is CASSNKTGYPTDTQYF. Here the CDR3 DNA reads TGCGCCAGCAGCAACAAGACGGGGTACCCCACAGATACGCAGTATTTT.

The chain is built from TRBV5-1 and TRBJ2-1; 9 nucleotides align to TRBD2. Germline lookup yields CDR1 SGHRS and CDR2 YFSETQ. Losses at the gene ends were 6 bases for V and 12 bases for J; bases not matched to a gene: 16. The CDR3 totals 15 residues. CDR3 nucleotide sequence: TGCGCCAGCACCACATCAGCGGGAGGCACAACCGTGCAGTTCTTC. Residues: CASTTSAGGTTVQFF.

The rearrangement joins TRBV6-1 to TRBJ1-1, with D unclear. This CDR3 is built from 14 residues. Per the germline V gene, CDR1 is MNHNS and CDR2 is SASEGT. Trimming shortened V by 7 bases and J by 2 bases, and 14 bases separated the two germline ends. Here the CDR3 reads CASTPLAENTEAFF. CDR3 in DNA: TGTGCCAGCACCCCCCTGGCCGAAAACACTGAAGCTTTCTTT.

The V gene is TRBV2, the J gene TRBJ1-5, with no clear D. V was shortened by 6 bases and J by 0 bases, with 12 bases between the two germline ends. The germline gives CDR1 SNHLY, CDR2 FYNNEI. CDR3 length equals 15 residues. CDR3: CASRRADYSNQPQHF. The DNA of the CDR3 is TGTGCCAGCAGGAGGGCAGACTATAGCAATCAGCCCCAGCATTTT.

The J gene is TRBJ2-1, the V gene TRBV6-5; D may be TRBD2 (5 bases). With 7 bases removed from V and 6 bases from J, the gap between germline ends came to 13 bases. In germline, CDR1 is MNHEY, CDR2 SVGAGI. This CDR3 region has 13 residues. The CDR3 coding sequence is TGTGCCAGCACGGACTGGTGGGGCAATGAGCAGTTCTTC. It codes for CASTDWWGNEQFF.

This clone is a singleton in its sample. The genes are TRBV2 and TRBJ1-3, with a possible D match to TRBD1 (5 bases). Trimming shortened V by 7 bases and J by 4 bases, and 14 bases separated the two germline ends. CDR1 is SNHLY and CDR2 is FYNNEI in the germline V gene. The CDR3 extends over 14 amino acids. The CDR3 coding sequence is TGTGCCAGCATCGCAGGGTATCAGGGAAACACCATATATTTT. This sequence encodes CASIAGYQGNTIYF.

The chain employs TRBV6-5 and TRBJ1-1; weak D call: TRBD1 (6 bases). V dropped 2 bases and J dropped 1 base, with 11 bases sitting between them. This CDR3 comprises 15 residues. The germline CDR1 and CDR2 sequences are MNHEY and SVGAGI. CDR3 residues: CASSYLPTGNTEAFF. CDR3 in DNA: TGTGCCAGCAGTTACCTACCGACAGGGAACACTGAAGCTTTCTTT.

V and J are TRBV5-4 and TRBJ2-1; 11 bases fit TRBD1. Unmatched junction bases numbered 8, after V lost 4 bases and J lost 2 bases. The germline V gene has CDR1 SGHNT and CDR2 YYREEE (reference sequence). The length of the CDR3 is 17 residues. This CDR3 is CASSPREGQGAYNEQFF. In DNA, the CDR3 is TGTGCCAGCAGCCCGCGAGAGGGACAGGGGGCCTACAATGAGCAGTTCTTC.

The chain has TRBV30 and TRBJ2-1; the D is unclear. Germline lookup yields CDR1 GTSNPN and CDR2 SVGIG (reference sequence). The CDR3 sequence is 13 residues long. V was cut by 2 bases and J by 3 bases, with 8 bases left in between. The CDR3 DNA follows: TGTGCCTGGAGTCCCGAGAACTACAATGAGCAGTTCTTC. Translating gives CAWSPENYNEQFF.

This chain joins TRBV5-1 and TRBJ1-2; 8 bases agree with TRBD1. The length of the CDR3 is 16 residues. CDR1 and CDR2 from the germline V gene are SGHRS and YFSETQ. J lost 7 bases, V lost 1 base, and 12 bases had no gene match. Written as DNA, the CDR3 is TGCGCCAGCAGCTTGTCCCAGGGGGCGACTATCAGTGGCTACACCTTC. Protein: CASSLSQGATISGYTF.

This rearrangement joins TRBV6-6 to TRBJ2-7, with TRBD1 matching 12 bases. J was trimmed by 4 bases and V by 5 bases; bases with no gene match: 9. CDR1 and CDR2 from the germline V gene are MNHNY and SVGAGI (reference sequence). The CDR3 has 16 residues. The CDR3 spells CASSASGTGGLYEQYF. The CDR3 coding sequence is TGTGCCAGCAGTGCCTCCGGGACAGGGGGCTTGTACGAGCAGTACTTC.

J is TRBJ2-5 and V is TRBV7-2, with 11 nucleotides matching TRBD2. Germline CDR1 and CDR2: SGHTA and FQGNSA. The CDR3 sequence is 15 residues long. The V gene end was trimmed by 3 bases and the J gene end by 5 bases; junction bases not matched to a gene: 5. CDR3 sequence (DNA): TGTGCCAGCAGCTTTAGCGGGGGGGCCGGGGAGACCCAGTACTTC. Amino acids: CASSFSGGAGETQYF.

The chain combines TRBV11-2 with TRBJ1-4; tentative D call: TRBD1 (5 bases). This CDR3 region has 17 residues. The V end was cut by 0 bases, the J end by 0 bases, with 11 bases between. Germline CDR1 is SGHAT and CDR2 is FQNNGV. Here the CDR3 DNA reads TGTGCCAGCAGCTTAGATCAATGGGGGGCAACTAATGAAAAACTGTTTTTT. It yields the protein CASSLDQWGATNEKLFF.

V and J are TRBV4-1 and TRBJ2-1, with D possibly matching TRBD2 (6 bases). Germline V CDR1 and CDR2: MGHRA, YSYEKL. CDR3 length equals 17 residues. Deletions cut 4 bases from V and 3 bases from J, with 19 bases between. The CDR3 bases are TGCGCCAGCAGCCTGACGGGGGAACCCTCTATCTACAATGAGCAGTTCTTC. Its protein product is CASSLTGEPSIYNEQFF.